This T cell receptor beta chain was retrieved from a study of blood T cells in healthy people across ages. A second PCR, run for about 7 to 11 cycles, used a sample-barcoded 5' primer plus a J-beta primer mix. TCRdb processed the 5' RACE reads anew with MiXCR; each CDR3 protein has one entry. The sample contains just under 900,000 distinct CDR3 sequences, 25% to 35% of which appear only once. This clonotype came up many times. J lost 0 bases, V lost 3 bases, and 9 bases had no gene match. The CDR3 is 16 residues long. Germline V CDR1 and CDR2: SQVTM, ANQGSEA. Sequenced material: blood. This rearrangement joins TRBV29-1 to TRBJ2-3; TRBD1 agrees at 7 bases. This clonotype was obtained from a woman of 80 years or more in good health. The CDR3 is CSVERGTALSTDTQYF. The CDR3 nucleotides read TGCAGCGTTGAGAGAGGGACAGCCCTGAGCACAGATACGCAGTATTTT.